A single sample gave rise to the 16 T cell receptor beta chains below, sequenced in a study of cytomegalovirus exposure and HLA in healthy donors. The PCR ran on 60 Vbeta and 13 Jbeta primers. Produced via immunoSEQ multiplex PCR; TCRdb's table is partial and in-frame only. The repertoire holds around 110,000 clones, with around 10% as singletons. The specimen sequenced was PBMCs. The receptors derive from a man aged 25-45 years in good health and CMV-seronegative.

Remarks on this clone: Other DNA sequences in this sample translate to the same CDR3. The chain carries TRBV30 and TRBJ2-1, with TRBD1 matching 8 bases. The CDR3 sequence is 14 residues long. Germline V gene lookup returns CDR1 GTSNPN and CDR2 SVGIG (reference sequence). V shed 4 bases, J shed 6 bases, and the junction held 8 bases outside the gene matches. The CDR3 loop reads CAWMDRVASNEQFF. The CDR3 DNA is TGTGCCTGGATGGACAGGGTGGCGAGCAATGAGCAGTTCTTC.

The DNA of the CDR3 is TGTGCCAGCAAGGACGGGGAAGGTTCTGGAAACACCATATATTTT. It specifies CASKDGEGSGNTIYF. The chain uses TRBV19 and TRBJ1-3, with D unclear. The V gene's germline CDR1 is LNHDA and CDR2 SQIVND (reference sequence). The CDR3 contains 15 residues. V lost 9 bases and J 1 base, leaving 16 bases between the germline ends.

The V call is TRBV28, the J call TRBJ1-6; D might be TRBD1 (6 bases). Trimming cost V 5 bases and J 7 bases, with 12 bases left between them. This CDR3 has 14 amino acids. Germline V gene sequence: CDR1 MDHEN, CDR2 SYDVKM. Here the CDR3 reads CASSVGQMNSPLHF. The CDR3 nucleotides read TGTGCCAGCAGTGTTGGACAGATGAATTCACCCCTCCACTTT.

This clone was seen a few times. The rearrangement joins TRBV30 to TRBJ2-1, with TRBD2 identical over 7 bases. In germline, CDR1 is GTSNPN, CDR2 SVGIG (reference sequence). CDR3 length: 16 residues. The V segment lost 3 bases and the J segment 3 bases; nucleotides outside the gene matches: 11. The CDR3 region is CAWSPPTSRLYNEQFF. In DNA form, the CDR3 reads TGTGCCTGGAGCCCCCCGACTAGCCGCCTCTACAATGAGCAGTTCTTC. The whole variable domain, filled in from reference TRBV30 and TRBJ2-1, reads SQTIHQWPATLVQPVGSPLSLECTVEGTSNPNLYWYRQAAGRGLQLLFYSVGIGQISSEVPQNLSASRPQDRQFILSSKKLLLSDSGFYLCAWSPPTSRLYNEQFFGPGTRLTVL.

This clone was found a few times. The chain recombines TRBV19 with TRBJ2-6, with 7 bases matching TRBD1. The CDR3 has 16 residues. The germline V gene encodes CDR1 LNHDA and CDR2 SQIVND (reference sequence). J lost 4 bases, V lost 4 bases, and 7 bases had no gene match. The CDR3 protein is CASSTRQGSGANVLTF. The CDR3 DNA reads as TGTGCCAGTAGTACGAGACAGGGTTCGGGGGCCAACGTCCTGACTTTC.

The gene calls are TRBV5-6 and TRBJ1-5; no reliable D call. This CDR3 is 14 amino acids long. With 0 bases removed from V and 2 bases from J, the gap between germline ends came to 6 bases. The germline V gene has CDR1 SGHDT and CDR2 YYEEEE. The CDR3 DNA sequence: TGTGCCAGCAGCTTGGCACAAGGCAATCAGCCCCAGCATTTT. It yields the protein CASSLAQGNQPQHF.

This clone was recorded a few times. The chain links TRBV19 to TRBJ1-1, with 7 nucleotides matching TRBD1. After removal of 5 bases from V and 1 base from J, the junction contained 7 bases not matched to a gene. CDR1 and CDR2 (germline): LNHDA, SQIVND (reference sequence). This CDR3 is built from 15 residues. This CDR3 reads CASSSPGQPNTEAFF. CDR3 bases: TGTGCCAGTAGTTCGCCGGGACAGCCGAACACTGAAGCTTTCTTT.

The CDR3: CASSQAFEQYF. CDR3 nucleotides: TGTGCCAGCAGCCAGGCCTTTGAGCAGTACTTC. The V gene is TRBV4-2, the J gene TRBJ2-7; D remains unclear. The CDR3 has 11 amino acids. The V end was cut by 3 bases, the J end by 7 bases, with 7 bases between. The germline CDR1 and CDR2 sequences are LGHNA and YNFKEQ.

The V gene is TRBV11-3, the J gene TRBJ2-3; TRBD2 matches 10 bases. The CDR3 runs 15 residues. The V gene end was trimmed by 5 bases and the J gene end by 5 bases; junction bases not matched to a gene: 7. Looked up from germline, CDR1 is SGHNT and CDR2 is YENEEA. Here the CDR3 DNA reads TGTGCCAGCAGCCAAATAGGACTAGCGGTAGATACGCAGTATTTT. Its protein product is CASSQIGLAVDTQYF.

The chain employs TRBV19 and TRBJ2-3, with D possibly being TRBD2 (5 bases). V lost 7 bases, J lost 0 bases, and 14 bases lay in between. In germline, CDR1 is LNHDA, CDR2 SQIVND (reference sequence). CDR3 size: 15 residues. The CDR3 DNA is TGTGCCAGTATGAGAGGGAGCCCAAGCACAGATACGCAGTATTTT. Translation: CASMRGSPSTDTQYF.

The rearrangement uses TRBV5-6 and TRBJ2-3; TRBD1 agrees at 10 bases. J lost 2 bases, V lost 6 bases, and 6 bases had no gene match. From germline, CDR1 is SGHDT and CDR2 YYEEEE. This CDR3 comprises 15 residues. This CDR3 reads CASKRDRGITDTQYF. CDR3 DNA: TGTGCCAGCAAACGGGACAGGGGCATCACAGATACGCAGTATTTT.

The rearrangement links TRBV6-6 to TRBJ1-5, with D unclear. Germline V gives CDR1 MNHNY, CDR2 SVGAGI (reference sequence). V shed 6 bases and J shed 6 bases, with 9 bases lying between them. The CDR3 has 12 residues. CDR3 protein: CASSSSGQPQHF. DNA for the CDR3: TGTGCCAGCAGCTCCTCCGGTCAGCCCCAGCATTTT.

The chain combines TRBV19 with TRBJ1-5; D call uncertain. V was trimmed by 7 bases and J by 1 base, leaving 14 bases between them. Germline assignment: CDR1 LNHDA and CDR2 SQIVND (reference sequence). The CDR3 runs 15 residues. CDR3 DNA sequence: TGTGCCAGTACTAAGGGTCCGGGGAGCAATCAGCCCCAGCATTTT. Protein: CASTKGPGSNQPQHF.

This clone was observed a handful of times. The chain carries TRBV19 and TRBJ1-2; D is perhaps TRBD1 (5 bases). This CDR3 has 14 residues. Germline CDR1 LNHDA, CDR2 SQIVND (reference sequence). With 2 bases removed from V and 5 bases from J, the gap between germline ends came to 12 bases. The CDR3 bases are TGTGCCAGTAGTATACTAGGGGTTTATTATGGCTACACCTTC. Protein: CASSILGVYYGYTF.

In this sample, this clone turned up many times. DNA of the CDR3: TGCGCCAGCAGCTCCAAGACAGGGAAGAGCAATCAGCCCCAGCATTTT. This codes for CASSSKTGKSNQPQHF. The rearrangement links TRBV5-1 to TRBJ1-5, with 7 nucleotides matching TRBD1. The germline CDR1 and CDR2 sequences are SGHRS and YFSETQ. The CDR3 is made up of 16 amino acids. The V segment lost 3 bases and the J segment 1 base; nucleotides outside the gene matches: 7.

V is TRBV6-6 and J is TRBJ2-7, with D possibly being TRBD1 (6 bases). The CDR3 runs to 15 residues. V was pared by 0 bases and J by 0 bases, with 9 bases between. CDR1 and CDR2 from the germline V gene are MNHNY and SVGAGI (reference sequence). The CDR3 sequence is CASSYSTGSSYEQYF. The CDR3 bases are TGTGCCAGCAGTTACTCGACAGGCAGCTCCTACGAGCAGTACTTC.